This T cell receptor beta chain was documented in a study of fetal regulatory T cell absence and autoimmunity. The assay was run at survey level. Generated by immunoSEQ multiplex PCR, the TCRdb table keeps only in-frame clones and is missing some. The sample has around 100,000 clones, more than 70% seen once. The CDR3 has 17 amino acids. Germline CDR1 SGHRS, CDR2 YFSETQ. J gave up 2 bases and V 0 bases, and 5 bases lay outside the gene matches. Sequencing input: pancreas tissue. The receptor comes from a male donor with IPEX syndrome. The rearrangement joins TRBV5-1 to TRBJ2-4; 10 bases align to TRBD1. CDR3 protein: CASSLATGGAPKNIQYF. The DNA of the CDR3 is TGCGCCAGCAGCTTGGCGACAGGGGGCGCGCCCAAAAACATTCAGTACTTC.